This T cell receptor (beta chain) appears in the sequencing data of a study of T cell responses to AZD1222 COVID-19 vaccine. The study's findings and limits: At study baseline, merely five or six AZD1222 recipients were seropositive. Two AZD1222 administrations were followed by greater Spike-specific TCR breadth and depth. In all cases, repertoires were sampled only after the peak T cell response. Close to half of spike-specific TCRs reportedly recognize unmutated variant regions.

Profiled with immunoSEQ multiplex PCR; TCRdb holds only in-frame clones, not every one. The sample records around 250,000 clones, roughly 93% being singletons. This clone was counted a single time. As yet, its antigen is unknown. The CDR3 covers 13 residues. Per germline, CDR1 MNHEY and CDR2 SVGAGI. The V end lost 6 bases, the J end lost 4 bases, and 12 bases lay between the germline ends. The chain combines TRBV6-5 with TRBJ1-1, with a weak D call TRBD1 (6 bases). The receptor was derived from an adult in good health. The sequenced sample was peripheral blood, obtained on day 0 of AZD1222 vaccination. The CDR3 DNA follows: TGTGCCAGCAGATCTACAGGGAGCACTGAAGCTTTCTTT. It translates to CASRSTGSTEAFF.